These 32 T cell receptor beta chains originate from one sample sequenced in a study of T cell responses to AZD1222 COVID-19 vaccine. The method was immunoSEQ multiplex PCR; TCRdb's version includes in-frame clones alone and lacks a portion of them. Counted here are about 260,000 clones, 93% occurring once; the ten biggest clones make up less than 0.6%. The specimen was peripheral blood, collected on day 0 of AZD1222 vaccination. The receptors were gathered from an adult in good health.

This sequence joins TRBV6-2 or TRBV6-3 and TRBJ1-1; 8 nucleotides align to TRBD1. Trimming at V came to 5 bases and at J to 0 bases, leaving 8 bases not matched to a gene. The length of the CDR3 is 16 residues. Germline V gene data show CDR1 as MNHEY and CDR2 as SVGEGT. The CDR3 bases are TGTGCCAGCAGTCCCCGGACAGGGCCGATGAACACTGAAGCTTTCTTT. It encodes CASSPRTGPMNTEAFF.

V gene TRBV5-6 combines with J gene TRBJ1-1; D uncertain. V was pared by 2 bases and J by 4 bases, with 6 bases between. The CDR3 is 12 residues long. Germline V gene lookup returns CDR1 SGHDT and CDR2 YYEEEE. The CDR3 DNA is TGTGCCAGCAGCTTTGACGCCACTGAAGCTTTCTTT. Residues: CASSFDATEAFF.

The DNA for the CDR3 is TGCGCCAGCAGCTTGAATTCGGCGGGCTCTGGGGCCAACGTCCTGACTTTC. It translates to CASSLNSAGSGANVLTF. The V and J genes are TRBV5-1 and TRBJ2-6, with D tentatively TRBD2 (5 bases). V was pared by 1 base and J by 0 bases, with 11 bases between. This CDR3 is built from 17 residues. Germline V gene sequence: CDR1 SGHRS, CDR2 YFSETQ.

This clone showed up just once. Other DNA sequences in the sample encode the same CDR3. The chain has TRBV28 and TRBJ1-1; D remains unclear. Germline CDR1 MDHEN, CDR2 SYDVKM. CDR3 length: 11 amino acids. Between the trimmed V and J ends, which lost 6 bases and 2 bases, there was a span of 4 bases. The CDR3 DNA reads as TGTGCCAGCAGACAAAACACTGAAGCTTTCTTT. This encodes CASRQNTEAFF. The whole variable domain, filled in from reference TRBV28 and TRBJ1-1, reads DVKVTQSSRYLVKRTGEKVFLECVQDMDHENMFWYRQDPGLGLRLIYFSYDVKMKEKGDIPEGYSVSREKKERFSLILESASTNQTSMYLCASRQNTEAFFGQGTRLTVV.

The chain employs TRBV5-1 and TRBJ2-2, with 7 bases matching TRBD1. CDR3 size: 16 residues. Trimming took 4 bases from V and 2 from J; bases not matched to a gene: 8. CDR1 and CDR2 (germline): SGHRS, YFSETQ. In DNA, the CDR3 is TGCGCCAGCAGCCCACAGGGGATGTCAAACACCGGGGAGCTGTTTTTT. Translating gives CASSPQGMSNTGELFF.

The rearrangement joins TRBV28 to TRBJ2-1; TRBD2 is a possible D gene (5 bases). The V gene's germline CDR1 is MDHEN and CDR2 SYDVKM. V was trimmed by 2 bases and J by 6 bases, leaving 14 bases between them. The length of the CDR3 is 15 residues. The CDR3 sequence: CASSLEIFAGNEQFF. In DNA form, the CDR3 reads TGTGCCAGCAGTTTAGAGATTTTTGCGGGCAATGAGCAGTTCTTC.

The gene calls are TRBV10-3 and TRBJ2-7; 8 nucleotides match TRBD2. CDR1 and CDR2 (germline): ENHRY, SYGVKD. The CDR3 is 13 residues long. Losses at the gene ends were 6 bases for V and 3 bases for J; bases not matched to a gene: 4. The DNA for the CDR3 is TGTGCCATCAGCCCGGGACTAGGCTACGAGCAGTACTTC. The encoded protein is CAISPGLGYEQYF.

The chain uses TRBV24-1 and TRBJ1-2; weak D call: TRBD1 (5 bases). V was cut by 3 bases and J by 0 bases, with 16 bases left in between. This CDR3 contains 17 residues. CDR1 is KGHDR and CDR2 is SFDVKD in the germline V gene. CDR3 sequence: CATSDPQEGHSNYGYTF. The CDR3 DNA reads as TGTGCCACCAGTGATCCGCAAGAGGGGCACTCTAACTATGGCTACACCTTC.

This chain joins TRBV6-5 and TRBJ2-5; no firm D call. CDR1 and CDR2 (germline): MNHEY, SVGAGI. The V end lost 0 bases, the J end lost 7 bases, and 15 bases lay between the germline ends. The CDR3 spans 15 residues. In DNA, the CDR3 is TGTGCCAGCAGTTACTCAGGCAGGACGAAAGGGACCCAGTACTTC. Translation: CASSYSGRTKGTQYF.

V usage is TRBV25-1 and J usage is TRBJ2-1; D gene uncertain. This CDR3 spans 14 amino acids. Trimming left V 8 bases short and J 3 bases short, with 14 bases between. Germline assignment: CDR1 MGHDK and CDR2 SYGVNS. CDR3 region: CASFASRSYNEQFF. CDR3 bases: TGTGCCAGCTTCGCGAGCAGGAGCTACAATGAGCAGTTCTTC.

The CDR3 DNA sequence: TGTGCCAGTAGTACCGGACAGGCCACCTACGAGCAGTACTTC. It yields the protein CASSTGQATYEQYF. The gene calls are TRBV19 and TRBJ2-7, with 7 bases matching TRBD1. Germline assignment: CDR1 LNHDA and CDR2 SQIVND (reference sequence). With 4 bases clipped from V and 2 bases from J, the junction kept 5 bases outside the gene matches. The CDR3 runs 14 residues.

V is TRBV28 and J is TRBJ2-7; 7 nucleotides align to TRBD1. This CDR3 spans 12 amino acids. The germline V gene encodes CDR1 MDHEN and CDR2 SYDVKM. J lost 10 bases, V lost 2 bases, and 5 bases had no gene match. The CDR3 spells CASSLGQGVQYF. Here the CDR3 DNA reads TGTGCCAGCAGTTTAGGCCAGGGGGTACAGTACTTC.

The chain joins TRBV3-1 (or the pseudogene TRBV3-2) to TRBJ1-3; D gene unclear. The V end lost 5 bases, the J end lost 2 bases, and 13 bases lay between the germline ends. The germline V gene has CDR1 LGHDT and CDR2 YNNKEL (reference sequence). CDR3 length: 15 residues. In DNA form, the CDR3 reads TGTGCCAGCAGCTCCTTATGGGTAACTGGAAACACCATATATTTT. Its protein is CASSSLWVTGNTIYF.

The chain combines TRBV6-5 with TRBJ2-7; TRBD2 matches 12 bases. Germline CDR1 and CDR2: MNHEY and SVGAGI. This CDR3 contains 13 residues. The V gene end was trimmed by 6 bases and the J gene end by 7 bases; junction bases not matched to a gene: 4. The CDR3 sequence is CASSWTSGKEQYF. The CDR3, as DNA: TGTGCCAGCAGCTGGACTAGCGGGAAGGAGCAGTACTTC.

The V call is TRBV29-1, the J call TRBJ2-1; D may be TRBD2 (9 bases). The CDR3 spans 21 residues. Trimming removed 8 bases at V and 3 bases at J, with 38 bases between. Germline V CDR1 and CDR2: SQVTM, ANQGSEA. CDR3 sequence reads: CSTTPRGRGSGGTSYYNEQFF. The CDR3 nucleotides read TGCAGCACAACCCCCAGGGGGCGGGGAAGCGGGGGGACATCCTACTACAATGAGCAGTTCTTC.

This CDR3 is CASNGGGQAEDEQFF. The DNA of the CDR3 is TGTGCCAGTAACGGCGGGGGACAGGCGGAAGATGAGCAGTTCTTC. The chain joins TRBV19 to TRBJ2-1, with a possible D match to TRBD1 (8 bases). Deletions cut 7 bases from V and 8 bases from J, with 21 bases between. Per the germline V gene, CDR1 is LNHDA and CDR2 is SQIVND (reference sequence). This CDR3 is 15 amino acids long.

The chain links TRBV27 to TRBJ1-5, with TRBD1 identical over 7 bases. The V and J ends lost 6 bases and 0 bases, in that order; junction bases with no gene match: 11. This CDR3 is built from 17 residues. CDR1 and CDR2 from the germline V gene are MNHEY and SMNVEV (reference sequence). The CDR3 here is CASRRAGGFYSNQPQHF. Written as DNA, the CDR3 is TGTGCCAGCAGAAGGGCAGGGGGATTTTATAGCAATCAGCCCCAGCATTTT.

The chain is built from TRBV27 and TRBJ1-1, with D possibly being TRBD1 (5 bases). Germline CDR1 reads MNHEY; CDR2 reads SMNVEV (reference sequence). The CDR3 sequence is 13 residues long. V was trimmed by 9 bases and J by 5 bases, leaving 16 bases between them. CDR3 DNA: TGTGCCAGTCTCCGAGGGGCCGGGACTGAAGCTTTCTTT. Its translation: CASLRGAGTEAFF.

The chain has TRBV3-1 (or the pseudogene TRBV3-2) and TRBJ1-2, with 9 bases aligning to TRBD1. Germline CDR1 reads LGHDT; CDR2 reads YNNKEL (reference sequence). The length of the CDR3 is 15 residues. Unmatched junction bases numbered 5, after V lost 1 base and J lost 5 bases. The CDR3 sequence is CASSQGTGDLYGYTF. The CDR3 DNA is TGTGCCAGCAGCCAAGGGACAGGGGATTTGTATGGCTACACCTTC.

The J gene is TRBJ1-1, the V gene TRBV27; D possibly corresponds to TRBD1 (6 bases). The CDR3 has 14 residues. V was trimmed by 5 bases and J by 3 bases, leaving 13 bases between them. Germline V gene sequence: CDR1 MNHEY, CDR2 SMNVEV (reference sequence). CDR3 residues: CASSVQRGYTEAFF. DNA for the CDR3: TGTGCCAGCAGTGTACAAAGGGGGTACACTGAAGCTTTCTTT.

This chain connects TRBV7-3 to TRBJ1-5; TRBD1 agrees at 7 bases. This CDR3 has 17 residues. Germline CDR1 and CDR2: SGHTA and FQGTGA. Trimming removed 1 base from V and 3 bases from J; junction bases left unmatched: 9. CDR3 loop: CASSLNRGEISNQPQHF. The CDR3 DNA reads TGTGCCAGCAGCTTAAACAGGGGAGAGATTTCCAATCAGCCCCAGCATTTT.

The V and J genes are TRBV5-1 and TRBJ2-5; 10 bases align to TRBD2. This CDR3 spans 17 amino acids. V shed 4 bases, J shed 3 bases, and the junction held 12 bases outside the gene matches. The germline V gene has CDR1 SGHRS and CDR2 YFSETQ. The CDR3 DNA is TGCGCCAGCAGCCCCCCCCACGGGCTAGCGGGAGAAGAGACCCAGTACTTC. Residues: CASSPPHGLAGEETQYF.

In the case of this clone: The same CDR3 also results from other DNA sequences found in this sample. The chain's CDR3 is CASSPGLAGGEQYF. The CDR3 nucleotides are TGTGCCAGCTCCCCGGGACTAGCGGGAGGTGAGCAGTACTTC. The chain has TRBV18 and TRBJ2-7; 15 bases match TRBD2. This CDR3 is 14 amino acids long. Germline assignment: CDR1 KGHSH and CDR2 LQKENI. The V gene end was trimmed by 6 bases and the J gene end by 7 bases; junction bases not matched to a gene: 4.

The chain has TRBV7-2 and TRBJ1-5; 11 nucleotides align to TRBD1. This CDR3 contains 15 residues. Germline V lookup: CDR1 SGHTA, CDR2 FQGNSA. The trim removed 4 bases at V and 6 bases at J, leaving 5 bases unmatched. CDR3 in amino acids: CASSSRTGGGQPQHF. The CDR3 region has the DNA TGTGCCAGCAGCTCCAGGACAGGGGGCGGTCAGCCCCAGCATTTT.

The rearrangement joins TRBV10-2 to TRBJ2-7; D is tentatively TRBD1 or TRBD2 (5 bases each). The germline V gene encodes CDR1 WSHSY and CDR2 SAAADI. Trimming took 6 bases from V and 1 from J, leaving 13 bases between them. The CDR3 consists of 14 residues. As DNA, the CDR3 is TGCGCCAGCAGAGCCTCCGGGACGTCCTACGAGCAGTACTTC. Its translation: CASRASGTSYEQYF.

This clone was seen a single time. CDR3 DNA: TGTGCCAGCAGTCCTCGCGGCTTTCCTAGTGGGGCCAACGTCCTGACTTTC. It codes for CASSPRGFPSGANVLTF. The V call is TRBV27, the J call TRBJ2-6, with unresolved D. With 5 bases removed from V and 3 bases from J, the gap between germline ends came to 17 bases. The CDR3 is 17 residues long. Germline CDR1 reads MNHEY; CDR2 reads SMNVEV (reference sequence).

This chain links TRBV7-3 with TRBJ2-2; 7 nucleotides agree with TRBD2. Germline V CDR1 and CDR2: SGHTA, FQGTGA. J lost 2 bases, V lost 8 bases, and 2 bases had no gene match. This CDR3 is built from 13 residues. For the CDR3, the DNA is TGTGCCAGCGCGGGGGTAAACACCGGGGAGCTGTTTTTT. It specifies CASAGVNTGELFF.

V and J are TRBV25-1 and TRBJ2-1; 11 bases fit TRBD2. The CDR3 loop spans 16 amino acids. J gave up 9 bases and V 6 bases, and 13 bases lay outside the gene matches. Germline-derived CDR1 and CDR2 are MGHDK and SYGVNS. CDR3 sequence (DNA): TGTGCCAGCAGCCGTCGGATTAGCGGGGGGGGTTTTGAGCAGTTCTTC. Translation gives CASSRRISGGGFEQFF.

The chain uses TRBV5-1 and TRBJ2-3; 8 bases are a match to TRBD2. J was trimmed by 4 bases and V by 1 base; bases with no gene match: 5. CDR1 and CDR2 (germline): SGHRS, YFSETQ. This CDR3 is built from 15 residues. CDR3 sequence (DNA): TGCGCCAGCAGCTTGAGCGGGGGAGGACCAGATACGCAGTATTTT. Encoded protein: CASSLSGGGPDTQYF.

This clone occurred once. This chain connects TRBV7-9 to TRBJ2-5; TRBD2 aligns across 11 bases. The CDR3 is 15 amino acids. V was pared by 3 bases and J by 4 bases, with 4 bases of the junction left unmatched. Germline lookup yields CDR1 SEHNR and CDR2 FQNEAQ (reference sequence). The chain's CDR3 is CASSFTSGSLETQYF. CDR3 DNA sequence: TGTGCCAGCAGCTTTACTAGCGGGAGTTTAGAGACCCAGTACTTC.

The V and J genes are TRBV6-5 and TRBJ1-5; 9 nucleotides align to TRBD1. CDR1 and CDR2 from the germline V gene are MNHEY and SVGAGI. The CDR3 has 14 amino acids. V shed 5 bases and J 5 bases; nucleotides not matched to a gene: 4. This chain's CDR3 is CASSRDRVHQPQHF. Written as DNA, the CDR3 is TGTGCCAGCAGTCGGGACAGGGTCCATCAGCCCCAGCATTTT.

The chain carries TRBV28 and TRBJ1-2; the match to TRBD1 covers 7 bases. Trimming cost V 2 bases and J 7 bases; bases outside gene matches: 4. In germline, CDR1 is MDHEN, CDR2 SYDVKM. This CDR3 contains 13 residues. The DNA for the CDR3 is TGTGCCAGCAGTTTAGGGGCAGGGGGTGGCTACACCTTC. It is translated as CASSLGAGGGYTF.